The clone carrying this T cell receptor (beta chain) appeared a single time. The antigen remains unidentified. At the DNA level, this CDR3 is encoded by other sequences in the same sample as well. This record belongs to a study of shared clonotypes between healthy human individuals. For the study at large: CD4 naive cells filled three plates per donor, CD4 memory three, CD8 naive two and CD8 memory one. Study-level findings and limits: In a few donors, about 5% of naive CD4 clonotypes appeared in common.

The length of the CDR3 is 13 residues. V lost 4 bases and J lost 1, with 9 bases in between. CDR1 and CDR2 (germline): SGHRS, YFSETQ. Genomic DNA from each subset was divided evenly over several immunoSEQ plates. Per the original data handling: ImmunoSEQ supplied junction-only sequences lacking quality scores, so filtering was different. TCRdb's table, derived via immunoSEQ multiplex PCR, lists solely in-frame clones and lacks some. That table is the source of V, J and clone size, and D and trimming were worked out from the DNA. Of under 650,000 clones in the sample, about 96% are singletons; the top ten hold 0.06%.

Sequenced: naive CD4+ T cells sorted from blood. Subset of the sample: CD45RA+ positively selected. The receptor comes from a woman in her 30s in good health. The V gene is TRBV5-1, the J gene TRBJ2-7, with a weak D call TRBD1 (6 bases). CDR3 sequence reads: CASSPQGSYEQYF. The CDR3 coding sequence is TGCGCCAGCAGCCCACAGGGTTCCTACGAGCAGTACTTC.